A single sample gave rise to the 27 T cell receptor beta chains below, sequenced in a study of blood T cells in healthy people across ages. It was with a sample-barcoded 5' primer and a J-beta primer mix that a second PCR of roughly 7 to 11 cycles was run. TCRdb analysed the 5' RACE reads with MiXCR anew, one entry per CDR3 protein. The data show around 1,900,000 distinct CDR3 sequences, 30% to 40% seen once. Sequenced input: blood. The receptors were sampled from a human donor in good health.

This clonotype was recorded a few times. V is TRBV2 and J is TRBJ2-3; D is perhaps TRBD2 (7 bases). Trimming left V 6 bases short and J 5 bases short, with 18 bases between. Germline CDR1 SNHLY, CDR2 FYNNEI. The CDR3 runs to 15 residues. The CDR3 spells CASSPWGGREDTQYF. The CDR3 DNA is TGTGCCAGCAGCCCCTGGGGGGGGCGGGAAGATACGCAGTATTTT.

The CDR3 DNA follows: TGTGCCAGCAGTCTCATCGGACAGGGGGAGAATGAGCAGTTCTTC. It is translated as CASSLIGQGENEQFF. The J gene is TRBJ2-1, the V gene TRBV6-5; the match to TRBD1 covers 10 bases. The CDR3 runs 15 residues. Per the germline V gene, CDR1 is MNHEY and CDR2 is SVGAGI. V lost 5 bases to trimming and J lost 7 bases; unmatched junction nucleotides: 8.

The V and J genes are TRBV15 and TRBJ1-1; D gene ambiguous. V lost 1 base to trimming and J lost 0 bases, with 9 bases between them. The CDR3 consists of 15 residues. Germline loops: CDR1 LNHNV, CDR2 YYDKDF (reference sequence). CDR3 nucleotides: TGTGCCACCAGCAGAGCCAAGTATATGAACACTGAAGCTTTCTTT. Translating gives CATSRAKYMNTEAFF.

V gene TRBV20-1 combines with J gene TRBJ2-5, with 7 bases aligning to TRBD2. Germline V gene data show CDR1 as DFQATT and CDR2 as SNEGSKA (reference sequence). There are 13 residues in the CDR3. With 3 bases clipped from V and 11 bases from J, the junction kept 12 bases outside the gene matches. CDR3 amino acids: CSASTSVDNEQYF. As DNA, the CDR3 is TGCAGTGCTAGTACTAGCGTTGACAATGAGCAGTACTTC.

This chain joins TRBV4-3 and TRBJ2-3; perhaps D is TRBD1 or TRBD2 (5 bases each). The germline CDR1 and CDR2 sequences are LGHNA and YSLEER. This CDR3 has 14 amino acids. The ends were cut back, 4 bases at V and 10 bases at J, with 18 bases in the middle. CDR3 nucleotide sequence: TGCGCCAGCAGCCGGTTGGAAGGGGAGATATCGCAGTATTTT. Its translation is CASSRLEGEISQYF.

A few counts support this clonotype. The rearrangement uses TRBV29-1 and TRBJ2-3, with D perhaps being TRBD1 or TRBD2 (5 bases each). V was pared by 5 bases and J by 2 bases, with 11 bases between. The CDR3 totals 13 residues. Germline V gene sequence: CDR1 SQVTM, CDR2 ANQGSEA. CDR3 residues: CSVSLGVTDTQYF. CDR3 DNA sequence: TGCAGCGTTTCCCTGGGGGTCACAGATACGCAGTATTTT.

The genes are TRBV4-2 and TRBJ2-7; the match to TRBD2 covers 13 bases. Losses at the gene ends were 2 bases for V and 2 bases for J; bases not matched to a gene: 6. The CDR3 loop spans 17 amino acids. The germline CDR1 and CDR2 sequences are LGHNA and YNFKEQ. CDR3: CASSQKGLAGRTYEQYF. The CDR3 nucleotides read TGTGCCAGCAGCCAAAAGGGACTAGCGGGGAGGACCTACGAGCAGTACTTC.

The chain has TRBV25-1 and TRBJ2-5; 7 bases align to TRBD1. Germline V lookup: CDR1 MGHDK, CDR2 SYGVNS. After removal of 1 base from V and 2 bases from J, the junction contained 4 bases not matched to a gene. The CDR3 is made up of 15 amino acids. CDR3 sequence reads: CASSESLGQQETQYF. The CDR3 DNA reads TGTGCCAGCAGTGAATCCCTGGGACAGCAAGAGACCCAGTACTTC.

This clonotype was counted at least ten times. The J gene is TRBJ2-7, the V gene TRBV29-1; 8 positions agree with TRBD1. This CDR3 is built from 13 residues. The germline V gene has CDR1 SQVTM and CDR2 ANQGSEA. Losses at the gene ends were 7 bases for V and 6 bases for J; bases not matched to a gene: 11. CDR3 region: CSGSTGEQGEQYF. In DNA, the CDR3 is TGCAGCGGATCGACAGGGGAACAAGGCGAGCAGTACTTC.

The table lists this clonotype with a few counts. The gene calls are TRBV7-2 and TRBJ2-7; 7 bases match TRBD1. V trimming: 5 bases; J trimming: 4 bases; junction bases outside the gene matches: 8. The CDR3 consists of 14 residues. The germline CDR1 and CDR2 sequences are SGHTA and FQGNSA. The CDR3 reads CASSKAGGVYEQYF. Here the CDR3 DNA reads TGTGCCAGCAGCAAGGCAGGGGGTGTTTACGAGCAGTACTTC.

This chain connects TRBV6-1 to TRBJ2-2, with TRBD1 matching 11 bases. This CDR3 has 17 amino acids. Germline V gene data show CDR1 as MNHNS and CDR2 as SASEGT. Germline trimming cut 3 bases from V and 4 bases from J; bases unmatched to any gene: 7. The CDR3: CASSEGWTGGFTGELFF. In DNA form, the CDR3 reads TGTGCCAGCAGTGAGGGATGGACAGGGGGCTTCACCGGGGAGCTGTTTTTT.

The V and J genes are TRBV24-1 and TRBJ2-3; 13 bases line up with TRBD2. The V segment lost 4 bases and the J segment 4 bases; nucleotides outside the gene matches: 16. The CDR3 loop spans 20 amino acids. Germline V gene sequence: CDR1 KGHDR, CDR2 SFDVKD. CDR3 DNA: TGTGCCACCAGTGACCCAGGACTAGCGGGGGCGTCTTCCAGTTCAGATACGCAGTATTTT. Translated, it gives CATSDPGLAGASSSSDTQYF.

This clonotype came up a few times. CDR3 region: CASREDRGTEAFF. The CDR3 bases are TGTGCCAGCAGAGAAGACAGGGGCACTGAAGCTTTCTTT. The chain employs TRBV6-5 and TRBJ1-1; TRBD1 matches at 8 bases. V was clipped by 6 bases and J by 4 bases; unmatched bases: 4. Germline V lookup: CDR1 MNHEY, CDR2 SVGAGI. CDR3 size: 13 residues.

The V and J genes are TRBV7-2 and TRBJ2-7; D is possibly TRBD2 (6 bases). The CDR3 contains 13 residues. The V end was cut by 5 bases, the J end by 0 bases, with 8 bases between. From germline, CDR1 is SGHTA and CDR2 FQGNSA. CDR3 nucleotide sequence: TGTGCCAGCAGCGGGGAGGCCTCCTACGAGCAGTACTTC. Residues: CASSGEASYEQYF.

This sequence joins TRBV3-1 and TRBJ1-4, with 8 positions matching TRBD1. CDR1 LGHDT and CDR2 YNNKEL come from the germline V gene (reference sequence). V lost 1 base, J lost 13 bases, and 2 bases stayed unmatched. This CDR3 is built from 12 residues. The CDR3 spells CASSQGGQGLFF. The CDR3 DNA sequence: TGTGCCAGCAGCCAAGGTGGACAGGGACTGTTTTTT.

About this clonotype itself: Sequence at one end of the junction differs from germline and may be a read error. The genes are TRBV6-1 and TRBJ2-6; 7 positions agree with TRBD1. The CDR3 length is 16 residues. Germline V lookup: CDR1 MNHNS, CDR2 SASEGT. In DNA, the CDR3 is TGTGCCAGCAGACAGGGGTCCTACTCTGGGGCCAACGTCCCGACTTTC. Protein sequence: CASRQGSYSGANVPTF.

The chain is built from TRBV20-1 and TRBJ2-5; D gene unclear. The tail of the sequence fits TRBJ2-7 better, so the J call may be wrong. The CDR3 is made up of 14 amino acids. Germline CDR1 reads DFQATT; CDR2 reads SNEGSKA (reference sequence). The CDR3 is CSARDRVALGEQYF. The CDR3 DNA sequence: TGCAGTGCTAGAGATCGAGTCGCTCTGGGCGAGCAGTACTTC.

On this clonotype: This may come from a read error, since a much larger clone is one base off. V is TRBV24-1 and J is TRBJ2-1; tentatively, D is TRBD2 (5 bases). This CDR3 is 16 amino acids long. The germline V gene encodes CDR1 KGHDR and CDR2 SFDVKD. V was clipped by 4 bases and J by 6 bases, with 18 bases between them. CDR3 nucleotides: TGTGCCACCAGTGACCCCAGCGGAGTAATGGGCAATGAGCAGTTCTTC. As protein: CATSDPSGVMGNEQFF.

J is TRBJ2-6 and V is TRBV7-2, with unresolved D. CDR1 is SGHTA, CDR2 FQGNSA, per germline. The CDR3 has 17 residues. The V gene lost 5 bases and the J gene lost 0 bases, with 14 bases spanning the gap. Here the CDR3 reads CASSLGPASSGANVLTF. CDR3 nucleotides: TGTGCCAGCAGCCTAGGGCCCGCTTCCTCTGGGGCCAACGTCCTGACTTTC.

Comments on this clonotype: Germline is not matched at one junction end, which may reflect a read error. This sequence joins TRBV4-3 and TRBJ1-2; 8 bases agree with TRBD1. Germline-derived CDR1 and CDR2 are LGHNA and YSLEER. CDR3 length equals 18 residues. The CDR3 reads CASSQDWRTGTLNYGYTF. The CDR3 DNA follows: TGCGCCAGCAGCCAAGATTGGAGGACAGGGACCCTTAACTATGGCTACACCTTT.

To note about this clonotype: A junction end diverges from the germline sequence, so it may reflect a read error. V gene TRBV7-2 combines with J gene TRBJ2-7; D unresolved. Germline V gives CDR1 SGHTA, CDR2 FQGNSA. CDR3 length equals 14 residues. CDR3 loop: CASGLGRISYEQYF. For the CDR3, the DNA is TGTGCCAGCGGCCTAGGAAGAATCTCCTACGAACAGTACTTC.

This clonotype was recorded a few times. The chain is built from TRBV5-1 and TRBJ2-1, with 10 bases identical to TRBD2. CDR3 length equals 15 residues. The V and J ends lost 5 bases and 6 bases, in that order; junction bases with no gene match: 8. The germline gives CDR1 SGHRS, CDR2 YFSETQ. For the CDR3, the DNA is TGCGCCAGCAGGGGGGTAGCGGGGGGCATCAATGAGCAGTTCTTC. This codes for CASRGVAGGINEQFF. The complete variable domain, with remaining parts taken from reference TRBV5-1 and TRBJ2-1, reads KAGVTQTPRYLIKTRGQQVTLSCSPISGHRSVSWYQQTPGQGLQFLFEYFSETQRNKGNFPGRFSGRQFSNSRSEMNVSTLELGDSALYLCASRGVAGGINEQFFGPGTRLTVL.

This clonotype showed up just a few times. The V call is TRBV29-1, the J call TRBJ1-5, with 10 bases identical to TRBD1. Germline V gene lookup returns CDR1 SQVTM and CDR2 ANQGSEA. V shed 0 bases, J shed 7 bases, and the junction held 6 bases outside the gene matches. CDR3 size: 15 residues. The CDR3 DNA reads as TGCAGCGTTGAAGAGGGACAGGGGTTGGGGCAGCCCCAGCATTTT. Its translation is CSVEEGQGLGQPQHF.

The rearrangement uses TRBV3-1 and TRBJ2-7; no reliable D call. The CDR3 runs 16 residues. The germline gives CDR1 LGHDT, CDR2 YNNKEL (reference sequence). V was clipped by 1 base and J by 2 bases, with 15 bases between them. CDR3 coding DNA: TGTGCCAGCAGCCAAGGGTACAGCTATTTACCCTACGAGCAGTACTTC. It translates to CASSQGYSYLPYEQYF.

This clonotype turned up a few times. The chain is built from TRBV7-9 and TRBJ1-1, with 10 bases identical to TRBD1. With V trimmed by 3 bases and J by 3 bases, 7 bases remained unmatched. Germline V gene data show CDR1 as SEHNR and CDR2 as FQNEAQ (reference sequence). The CDR3 spans 16 residues. CDR3 in DNA: TGTGCCAGCAGCTTGTGGACCGGGACAGGGGACACTGAAGCTTTCTTT. Residues: CASSLWTGTGDTEAFF.

The chain carries TRBV11-3 and TRBJ2-7; 12 bases agree with TRBD2. Germline CDR1 is SGHNT and CDR2 is YENEEA. The length of the CDR3 is 18 residues. The trim removed 4 bases at V and 0 bases at J, leaving 10 bases unmatched. Here the CDR3 DNA reads TGTGCCAGCAGCTCAAGTCCATGGACTAGCGGGAACTCCTACGAGCAGTACTTC. This sequence encodes CASSSSPWTSGNSYEQYF.

The chain couples TRBV12-3 or TRBV12-4 to TRBJ2-5; TRBD2 matches at 11 bases. The CDR3 is 17 residues long. With 5 bases clipped from V and 7 bases from J, the junction kept 15 bases outside the gene matches. CDR3 sequence reads: CASSEEGLAGGRPTQYF. For the CDR3, the DNA is TGTGCCAGCAGTGAAGAAGGTCTAGCGGGGGGCCGCCCGACCCAGTACTTC.